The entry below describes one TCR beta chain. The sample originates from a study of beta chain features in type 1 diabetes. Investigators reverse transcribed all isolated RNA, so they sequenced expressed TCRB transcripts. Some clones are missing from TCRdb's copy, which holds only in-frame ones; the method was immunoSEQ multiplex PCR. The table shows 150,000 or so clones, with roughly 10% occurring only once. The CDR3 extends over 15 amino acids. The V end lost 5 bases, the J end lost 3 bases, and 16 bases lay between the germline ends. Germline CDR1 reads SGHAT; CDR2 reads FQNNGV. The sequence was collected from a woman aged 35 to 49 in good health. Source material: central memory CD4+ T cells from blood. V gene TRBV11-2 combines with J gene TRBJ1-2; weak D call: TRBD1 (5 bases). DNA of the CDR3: TGTGCCAGCAGCCCCATACGCAGGGCCGACTATGGCTACACCTTC. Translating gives CASSPIRRADYGYTF.